This is a list of T cell receptor beta chains from one sample in a study of blood T cell repertoires in COVID-19. Method: immunoSEQ multiplex PCR; TCRdb's copy keeps in-frame clones and lacks some. Seen here are about 260,000 clones, about 89% observed once, and the top ten hold approximately 9.8%. Sequencing was done on a sample of peripheral blood. These TCRs come from a man aged 40-49 years who had recovered from COVID-19. Both conserved end residues are part of each CDR3. D genes are given only for firm matches. A clone size is listed for some rows: how often the clone was seen (once, few, many), or a class if it is expanded.

size: NA
D: TRBD2
J: TRBJ2-1
V: TRBV2
CDR3: CASSAPGLAGPGGSYNEQFF
DNA: TGTGCCAGCAGTGCCCCGGGACTAGCGGGTCCGGGGGGCTCCTACAATGAGCAGTTCTTC

size: NA
D: TRBD2
J: TRBJ2-1
V: TRBV6-2/TRBV6-3
CDR3: CASRPSGGLGEQFF
DNA: TGTGCCAGCAGACCTAGCGGGGGGCTGGGAGAGCAGTTCTTC

size: few
D: TRBD1
J: TRBJ1-3
V: TRBV3-1/TRBV3-2
CDR3: CASSSLRTGPSGNTIYF
DNA: TGTGCCAGCAGCTCTTTGCGGACAGGGCCCTCTGGAAACACCATATATTTT

size: NA
D: NA
J: TRBJ2-7
V: TRBV5-1
CDR3: CASSGGFSGYEQYF
DNA: TGCGCCAGCAGCGGGGGGTTTAGCGGATACGAGCAGTACTTC

size: NA
D: NA
J: TRBJ2-1
V: TRBV12-5
CDR3: CASGPRPINNEQFF
DNA: TGTGCTAGTGGTCCGCGGCCGATCAACAATGAGCAGTTCTTC

size: NA
D: TRBD1
J: TRBJ1-1
V: TRBV18
CDR3: CASSLGTGGTEAFF
DNA: TGTGCCAGCTCACTCGGGACAGGGGGCACTGAAGCTTTCTTT

size: NA
D: TRBD1
J: TRBJ1-6
V: TRBV4-1
CDR3: CASSPPTGANNSPLHF
DNA: TGCGCCAGCAGCCCACCGACAGGGGCGAATAATTCACCCCTCCACTTT

size: NA
D: TRBD1
J: TRBJ1-5
V: TRBV19
CDR3: CASSTRQGGPSNQPQHF
DNA: TGTGCCAGTAGTACACGACAGGGGGGACCTAGCAATCAGCCCCAGCATTTT

size: NA
D: NA
J: TRBJ1-2
V: TRBV7-9
CDR3: CASSAIRGNYGYTF
DNA: TGTGCCAGCAGCGCCATCAGGGGAAACTATGGCTACACCTTC

size: NA
D: NA
J: TRBJ1-2
V: TRBV20-1
CDR3: CSASRRRGFVGYTF
DNA: TGCAGTGCTAGTAGGAGAAGGGGGTTTGTGGGCTACACCTTC

size: NA
D: NA
J: TRBJ2-6
V: TRBV7-6
CDR3: CASSFRLRSGANVLTF
DNA: TGTGCCAGCAGCTTTCGACTGCGCTCTGGGGCCAACGTCCTGACTTTC

size: NA
D: NA
J: TRBJ1-2
V: TRBV4-2
CDR3: CASSQDAAENYGYTF
DNA: TGTGCCAGCAGCCAAGATGCCGCGGAGAACTATGGCTACACCTTC

size: NA
D: TRBD2
J: TRBJ2-1
V: TRBV7-2
CDR3: CASSFGGLAGTGEQFF
DNA: TGTGCCAGCAGCTTCGGAGGACTAGCGGGAACGGGGGAGCAGTTCTTC

size: NA
D: TRBD1
J: TRBJ1-1
V: TRBV19
CDR3: CASSIETGARNTEAFF
DNA: TGTGCCAGTAGTATCGAGACAGGGGCCCGGAACACTGAAGCTTTCTTT

size: NA
D: TRBD1
J: TRBJ1-2
V: TRBV6-1
CDR3: CASSEEGGPNYGYTF
DNA: TGTGCCAGCAGTGAAGAAGGGGGCCCTAACTATGGCTACACCTTC

size: NA
D: TRBD1
J: TRBJ2-1
V: TRBV11-2
CDR3: CASSLGTGTGTIRGQFF
DNA: TGTGCCAGCAGCTTAGGAACCGGGACAGGGACCATTAGGGGGCAGTTCTTC

size: NA
D: NA
J: TRBJ1-1
V: TRBV18
CDR3: CASSPAGGASEAFF
DNA: TGTGCCAGCTCACCGGCGGGGGGGGCTAGTGAAGCTTTCTTT